A selection of T cell receptor beta chains follows, all from one sample in a study of T-cell reconstitution after alpha-beta-depleted transplantation in children. TCRdb called the PCR reads again in MiXCR, with one record for every CDR3 protein. In the table there are some 830,000 distinct CDR3 sequences, 15% to 20% of which are singletons. The sample consisted of PBMCs, mostly from graft donor cells, taken 360 days after TCRalphabeta/CD19-depleted stem cell transplant. The receptors derive from a male patient younger than 18 who had a stem cell transplant for acute lymphoblastic leukemia, so the T cells may come from the graft donor. CDR3s include the opening cysteine and the closing phenylalanine or tryptophan. A D gene is named only where the DNA matches it firmly. Rows give clone size only sometimes, using once, few, many, or a class for an expanded clone.

v_gene	abundance	d_gene	j_gene	CDR3nt	CDR3aa
TRBV9	.	.	TRBJ2-4	TGTGCCAGCAGCATCCAGGGGTCCGCTGGGAAAAACATTCAGTACTTC	CASSIQGSAGKNIQYF
TRBV7-6	few	.	TRBJ1-5	TGTGCCAGCAGCTTAAGATCGGAGGGAGGGCAGCCCCAGCATTTT	CASSLRSEGGQPQHF
TRBV20-1	few	.	TRBJ2-7	TGCAGTGCTAGTACGGGAGTCGGCGACGAGCAGTACTTC	CSASTGVGDEQYF
TRBV10-3	few	TRBD2	TRBJ2-7	TGTGCCATCAGTGAGAAACGGGACAGGGGACTAGCGGGAGACTACGAGCAGTACTTC	CAISEKRDRGLAGDYEQYF
TRBV7-3	.	.	TRBJ2-5	TGTGCCAGCAGCTTAACGTGGGGAGCAAAAGAGACCCAGTACTTC	CASSLTWGAKETQYF
TRBV5-8	few	.	TRBJ1-1	TGTGCCAGCCGTGGCAGGGGCAGGACTGAAGCTTTCTTT	CASRGRGRTEAFF
TRBV27	.	TRBD2	TRBJ2-1	TGTGCCAGCAGTCCCCGGGCGGCGGGAGCCCCCAATGAGCAGTTCTTC	CASSPRAAGAPNEQFF
TRBV6-5	.	.	TRBJ2-5	TGTGCCAGCAGTTACTCAGCAGGGTATGGAGAGACCCAGTACTTC	CASSYSAGYGETQYF
TRBV11-3	.	TRBD2	TRBJ2-1	TGTGCCAGCAGCTTAGACGGCGGGAGGGCCAATGAGCAGTTCTTC	CASSLDGGRANEQFF
TRBV5-1	.	.	TRBJ2-7	TGCGCCAGCAGCTTCCGTCCCGGGACTCAATGGGGCGGCGAGCAGTACTTC	CASSFRPGTQWGGEQYF
TRBV4-1	few	TRBD2	TRBJ2-2	TGCGCCAGCAGACCGGGACTAGCGCGAGAGAGGACCGGGGAGCTGTTTTTT	CASRPGLARERTGELFF
TRBV5-5	.	.	TRBJ2-1	TGTGCCAGCAGCTTGGCCCAGTTTCCGTTCTTC	CASSLAQFPFF
TRBV12-3/TRBV12-4	many	.	TRBJ2-5	TGTGCCAGCAGCTTGCGGACGGGACAAGAGACCCAGTACTTC	CASSLRTGQETQYF
TRBV4-1	.	TRBD2	TRBJ2-1	TGCGCCAGCAGCCACCCGCGGGAGGCACCCTACAATGAGCAGTTCTTC	CASSHPREAPYNEQFF
TRBV29-1	many	.	TRBJ1-1	TGCAGCGTTGACAGCATGAACACTGAAGCTTTCTTT	CSVDSMNTEAFF
TRBV7-8	.	.	TRBJ2-1	TGTGCCAGCATGAGAGGGAGCGCCTACAATGAGCAGTTCTTC	CASMRGSAYNEQFF
TRBV6-5	.	TRBD1	TRBJ2-5	TGTGCCAGCAGTTACCTTACAGGGGGAGAGACCCAGTACTTC	CASSYLTGGETQYF
TRBV29-1	many	.	TRBJ2-2	TGCAGCGTAGTGAGCGGGCCACTCACCGGGGAGCTGTTTTTT	CSVVSGPLTGELFF
TRBV5-1	many	TRBD2	TRBJ2-7	TGCGCCAGTGGACTAGCGGGAGTCTACGAGCAGTACTTC	CASGLAGVYEQYF
TRBV9	.	.	TRBJ2-1	TGTGCCAGCAGCGTAGAAGGAGGTGAGCAGTTCTTC	CASSVEGGEQFF
TRBV7-9	.	TRBD1	TRBJ2-5	TGTGCCAGCAGCTCGGATTGGACAGGGGGCGCAGAGACCCAGTACTTC	CASSSDWTGGAETQYF
TRBV2	few	TRBD1	TRBJ2-7	TGTGCCAGCCCCTCCGGGACAGGGTACGAGCAGTACTTC	CASPSGTGYEQYF
TRBV5-1	few	.	TRBJ2-2	TGCGCCAGCAGCTTGGGAGGCTGGGGAGGCGGCACCGGGGAGCTGTTTTTT	CASSLGGWGGGTGELFF
TRBV24-1	.	.	TRBJ2-5	TGTGCCACCAGTGATCTGACCCCTGGGCGGGGTGCGACCCAGTACTTC	CATSDLTPGRGATQYF
TRBV4-2	few	TRBD2	TRBJ2-5	TGTGCCAGCAGCCCTTTGACTAGCGGGGCCGCCCTCAACCAAGAGACCCAGTACTTC	CASSPLTSGAALNQETQYF
TRBV7-9	few	.	TRBJ1-1	TGTGCCAGCAGCGGCAACGGTGGGGAGAACACTGAAGCTTTCTTT	CASSGNGGENTEAFF
TRBV10-3	many	TRBD1	TRBJ2-7	TGTGCCATCAGTGAGTCAAACAGGGGCTACGAGCAGTACTTC	CAISESNRGYEQYF
TRBV7-8	.	.	TRBJ2-3	TGTGCCAGCTGCCGGTTCTCCACAGATACGCAGTATTTT	CASCRFSTDTQYF
TRBV15	.	.	TRBJ1-1	TGTGCCACCAGCAGTACCGCCCGCAGGGTGGGGATAGGAACTGAAGCTTTCTTT	CATSSTARRVGIGTEAFF
TRBV29-1	many	.	TRBJ2-7	TGCAGCGCTTCCAGGGCGAGCTCCTACGAGCAGTACTTC	CSASRASSYEQYF
TRBV5-1	few	TRBD1	TRBJ1-1	TGCGCCAGCAGCTGGGACAGCAACACTGAAGCTTTCTTT	CASSWDSNTEAFF
TRBV20-1	.	.	TRBJ2-3	TGCAGTGCCGGAACTACCCTCCGGAGCACAGATACGCAGTATTTT	CSAGTTLRSTDTQYF
TRBV6-5	many	.	TRBJ2-3	TGTGCCAGCAGTTACTGGTCATCCGGGGATACGCAGTATTTT	CASSYWSSGDTQYF
TRBV7-9	.	.	TRBJ2-5	TGTGCCAGCAGCTTTCGGGTATCAGGGAGAGAAGAGACCCAGTACTTC	CASSFRVSGREETQYF
TRBV14	few	TRBD2	TRBJ2-1	TGTGCCAGCAGAAAGAGGAGTAGCGGGAGCCTGGGGGATGAGCAGTTCTTC	CASRKRSSGSLGDEQFF
TRBV27	many	TRBD2	TRBJ2-3	TGTGCCAGCAGTCTCAGCGGGAGAGGCGCAGATACGCAGTATTTT	CASSLSGRGADTQYF
TRBV24-1	few	.	TRBJ2-2	TGTGCCACCAGTGACTATGAGAACACCGGGGAGCTGTTTTTT	CATSDYENTGELFF
TRBV11-2	.	.	TRBJ2-7	TGTGCCAGCAGCTTAGTCGGGGAAAGCTCCTACGAGCAGTACTTC	CASSLVGESSYEQYF
TRBV10-3	few	TRBD2	TRBJ2-1	TGTGCCATCAGTGCCCGGGAGGGTCTGTACAATGAGCAGTTCTTC	CAISAREGLYNEQFF
TRBV10-3	few	TRBD2	TRBJ2-5	TGTGCCATCAGCCCCGGACTAGCGGGACAAGAGACCCAGTACTTC	CAISPGLAGQETQYF
TRBV7-2	many	.	TRBJ2-5	TGTGCCAGCAGCCCCGTTGGGACCGTCCGAAAGCTACCAAAAGAGACCCAGTACTTC	CASSPVGTVRKLPKETQYF
TRBV7-2	many	.	TRBJ2-2	TGTGCCAGCAGCTTAGTACGTGACACCGGGGAGCTGTTTTTT	CASSLVRDTGELFF
TRBV5-6	many	.	TRBJ2-1	TGTGCCAGCAGCTTCACGGGGGAGCAGTTCTTC	CASSFTGEQFF
TRBV5-1	.	TRBD2	TRBJ2-1	TGCGCCAGCAGCATGACTAGCGGGAGGGCCAACAATGAGCAGTTCTTC	CASSMTSGRANNEQFF
TRBV5-1	.	.	TRBJ2-1	TGCGCCAGCAGCCTGTGGGAAAGCCCGCAATGGGAGCAGTTCTTC	CASSLWESPQWEQFF
TRBV13	few	.	TRBJ2-7	TGTGCCAGCAGAGCATCGGGACGGAGCTACGAGCAGTACTTC	CASRASGRSYEQYF
TRBV12-3/TRBV12-4	.	TRBD2	TRBJ2-1	TGTGCCAGCACCGGACTAGCGGGAGATAATGAGCAGTTCTTC	CASTGLAGDNEQFF
TRBV6-1	few	TRBD1	TRBJ2-1	TGTGCCAGCAAGGGGGCGCGGGTTGGTGAGCAGTTCTTC	CASKGARVGEQFF
TRBV25-1	.	.	TRBJ2-5	TGTGCCAGCAGTGAATATCCCCTCGGGGGTCAAGAGACCCAGTACTTC	CASSEYPLGGQETQYF
TRBV7-9	few	.	TRBJ2-2	TGTGCCAGCAGCTTAGCGCTACCCACCGGGGAGCTGTTTTTT	CASSLALPTGELFF
TRBV5-1	many	.	TRBJ2-2	TGCGCCAGCAGCCCATCGAACTCGACCGGGGAGCTGTTTTTT	CASSPSNSTGELFF
TRBV5-1	few	.	TRBJ2-7	TGCGCCAGCAGCTTGGGGCCGCCTCCAGACTACGAGCAGTACTTC	CASSLGPPPDYEQYF
TRBV20-1	few	.	TRBJ2-2	TGCAGTGCTCCCTTACCTACCGGGGAGCTGTTTTTT	CSAPLPTGELFF
TRBV18	.	TRBD2	TRBJ2-3	TGTGCCAGCTCTCTTCAACGAAGACTAGCGGTGCGAGGGACAGATACGCAGTATTTT	CASSLQRRLAVRGTDTQYF
TRBV5-5	.	.	TRBJ1-4	TGTGCCAGCCGAAACGTACCCGGGGATGAAAAACTGTTTTTT	CASRNVPGDEKLFF
TRBV20-1	.	TRBD2	TRBJ2-7	TGCACTAAAGGGACTAGCGGGAGTTACGAGCAGTACTTC	CTKGTSGSYEQYF
TRBV5-1	once	.	TRBJ2-3	TGCGCCAGCAGCTCGCTTGACATTTCGGGCACAGATACGCAGTATTTT	CASSSLDISGTDTQYF